A selection of T cell receptor beta chains follows, all from one sample in a study of Graves' ophthalmopathy and Graves' hyperthyroidism. In TCRdb, the multiplex PCR reads were re-called with MiXCR into one record per CDR3 protein. The data contain about 370,000 distinct CDR3 sequences, approximately 17% of them singletons. The sequenced material came from peripheral blood. Receptors were obtained from an adult woman with stable Graves' hyperthyroidism. Each CDR3 is given with its conserved first and last residue. A D gene is named only where the DNA matches it firmly. A row's size may be missing; if present it is once, few, many or a size class.

J gene: TRBJ2-4; D gene: NA; V gene: TRBV2; clone size: many; CDR3 protein: CASSEGAAQNIQYF; CDR3 DNA: TGTGCCAGCAGTGAAGGGGCAGCGCAAAACATTCAGTACTTC
J gene: TRBJ2-7; D gene: TRBD2; V gene: TRBV7-9; clone size: many; CDR3 protein: CASSPRLAGDYEQYF; CDR3 DNA: TGTGCCAGCAGCCCACGACTAGCGGGAGACTACGAGCAGTACTTC
J gene: TRBJ1-1; D gene: NA; V gene: TRBV28; clone size: many; CDR3 protein: CASSSPGRPEAFF; CDR3 DNA: TGTGCCAGCAGTTCACCGGGACGCCCTGAAGCTTTCTTT
J gene: TRBJ2-1; D gene: NA; V gene: TRBV28; clone size: many; CDR3 protein: CASSLTKSYNEQFF; CDR3 DNA: TGTGCCAGCAGTTTAACGAAGTCCTACAATGAGCAGTTCTTC
J gene: TRBJ1-2; D gene: NA; V gene: TRBV28; clone size: many; CDR3 protein: CASSPREGYYGYTF; CDR3 DNA: TGTGCCAGCAGTCCAAGGGAAGGATACTATGGCTACACCTTC
J gene: TRBJ2-7; D gene: NA; V gene: TRBV28; clone size: many; CDR3 protein: CASSRAGLRSYEQYF; CDR3 DNA: TGTGCCAGCAGTCGCGCGGGACTGAGGTCCTACGAGCAGTACTTC
J gene: TRBJ1-2; D gene: NA; V gene: TRBV6-1; clone size: NA; CDR3 protein: CASSEGGRSGYTF; CDR3 DNA: TGTGCCAGCAGTGAGGGCGGACGATCGGGCTACACCTTC
J gene: TRBJ2-5; D gene: NA; V gene: TRBV24-1; clone size: many; CDR3 protein: CATSETVQETQYF; CDR3 DNA: TGTGCCACCAGTGAAACAGTCCAAGAGACCCAGTACTTC
J gene: TRBJ1-5; D gene: NA; V gene: TRBV15; clone size: many; CDR3 protein: CATSRDYLPQHF; CDR3 DNA: TGTGCCACCAGCAGAGATTATCTTCCCCAGCATTTT
J gene: TRBJ1-6; D gene: NA; V gene: TRBV28; clone size: many; CDR3 protein: CASSLPRGGENSPLHF; CDR3 DNA: TGTGCCAGCAGTTTACCCAGGGGAGGGGAAAATTCACCCCTCCACTTT
J gene: TRBJ1-1; D gene: NA; V gene: TRBV19; clone size: medium-sized; CDR3 protein: CASSHRALEAFF; CDR3 DNA: TGTGCCAGTTCTCACAGGGCACTGGAAGCTTTCTTT
J gene: TRBJ2-2; D gene: NA; V gene: TRBV20-1; clone size: NA; CDR3 protein: CSARDPLGQGRTGELFF; CDR3 DNA: TGCAGTGCTAGAGACCCCTTAGGCCAGGGACGCACCGGGGAGCTGTTTTTT
J gene: TRBJ2-2; D gene: TRBD2; V gene: TRBV6-2/TRBV6-3; clone size: many; CDR3 protein: CASAGAGRSGELFF; CDR3 DNA: TGTGCCAGCGCCGGAGCGGGAAGGTCCGGGGAGCTGTTTTTT
J gene: TRBJ2-5; D gene: TRBD2; V gene: TRBV11-2; clone size: NA; CDR3 protein: CASSLVRAGANQETQYF; CDR3 DNA: TGTGCCAGCAGCTTAGTCCGAGCGGGGGCTAACCAAGAGACCCAGTACTTC
J gene: TRBJ2-2; D gene: TRBD2; V gene: TRBV28; clone size: many; CDR3 protein: CASSPGRAGELFF; CDR3 DNA: TGTGCCAGCAGTCCGGGGAGGGCCGGGGAGCTGTTTTTT
J gene: TRBJ2-2; D gene: TRBD2; V gene: TRBV27; clone size: NA; CDR3 protein: CASGRSGRAVNTGELFF; CDR3 DNA: TGTGCCAGCGGTCGTAGCGGGAGGGCTGTGAACACCGGGGAGCTGTTTTTT
J gene: TRBJ2-5; D gene: NA; V gene: TRBV28; clone size: many; CDR3 protein: CASSLARAETQYF; CDR3 DNA: TGTGCCAGCAGTTTAGCGAGGGCGGAGACCCAGTACTTC
J gene: TRBJ2-5; D gene: NA; V gene: TRBV7-9; clone size: many; CDR3 protein: CASSLASAETQYF; CDR3 DNA: TGTGCCAGCAGCTTAGCGTCCGCGGAGACCCAGTACTTC
J gene: TRBJ2-7; D gene: TRBD1; V gene: TRBV29-1; clone size: many; CDR3 protein: CSVEDRGYEQYF; CDR3 DNA: TGCAGCGTAGAAGACAGGGGGTACGAGCAGTACTTC
J gene: TRBJ1-1; D gene: TRBD1; V gene: TRBV6-2/TRBV6-3; clone size: many; CDR3 protein: CASSYSRDRGRQSDTEAFF; CDR3 DNA: TGTGCCAGCAGTTACTCGAGGGACAGGGGGCGCCAATCGGACACTGAAGCTTTCTTT
J gene: TRBJ2-7; D gene: NA; V gene: TRBV27; clone size: many; CDR3 protein: CASSLSWPVGDYEQYF; CDR3 DNA: TGTGCCAGCAGTTTATCGTGGCCCGTCGGAGACTACGAGCAGTACTTC
J gene: TRBJ2-7; D gene: NA; V gene: TRBV5-1; clone size: many; CDR3 protein: CASSGAGDEQYF; CDR3 DNA: TGCGCCAGCAGTGGGGCGGGCGACGAGCAGTACTTC
J gene: TRBJ2-7; D gene: TRBD2; V gene: TRBV28; clone size: many; CDR3 protein: CASRTQGREVEQYF; CDR3 DNA: TGTGCCAGCAGGACTCAAGGGCGGGAGGTTGAGCAGTACTTC
J gene: TRBJ1-2; D gene: TRBD1; V gene: TRBV14; clone size: NA; CDR3 protein: CASSHPGTGFDYGYTF; CDR3 DNA: TGTGCCAGCAGCCATCCGGGGACAGGGTTTGACTATGGCTACACCTTC
J gene: TRBJ2-2; D gene: TRBD2; V gene: TRBV29-1; clone size: NA; CDR3 protein: CSGGSGRGTGELFF; CDR3 DNA: TGCAGCGGGGGTAGCGGGAGAGGCACCGGGGAGCTGTTTTTT
J gene: TRBJ1-1; D gene: NA; V gene: TRBV28; clone size: many; CDR3 protein: CASIQVSGDFTEAFF; CDR3 DNA: TGTGCCAGCATACAGGTGTCAGGGGATTTTACTGAAGCTTTCTTT
J gene: TRBJ2-7; D gene: TRBD2; V gene: TRBV20-1; clone size: many; CDR3 protein: CSAREGGPGYEQYF; CDR3 DNA: TGCAGTGCTAGAGAGGGAGGGCCGGGATACGAGCAGTACTTC
J gene: TRBJ1-1; D gene: NA; V gene: TRBV12-3/TRBV12-4; clone size: once; CDR3 protein: CASSTSRENTEAFF; CDR3 DNA: TGTGCCAGCAGCACCAGCAGGGAGAACACTGAAGCTTTCTTT
J gene: TRBJ2-7; D gene: NA; V gene: TRBV2; clone size: NA; CDR3 protein: CASRPPYRVNYEQYF; CDR3 DNA: TGTGCCAGCAGGCCTCCCTACAGGGTGAACTACGAGCAGTACTTC
J gene: TRBJ2-7; D gene: NA; V gene: TRBV9; clone size: many; CDR3 protein: CASNRCERAGARYEQYF; CDR3 DNA: TGTGCCAGCAATCGGTGTGAGAGAGCAGGGGCGCGCTACGAGCAGTACTTC
J gene: TRBJ2-7; D gene: NA; V gene: TRBV6-1; clone size: NA; CDR3 protein: CASSVGSAYEQYF; CDR3 DNA: TGTGCCAGCAGTGTTGGCAGTGCCTACGAGCAGTACTTC
J gene: TRBJ1-1; D gene: NA; V gene: TRBV15; clone size: many; CDR3 protein: CATSREGDTEAFF; CDR3 DNA: TGTGCCACCAGCAGAGAAGGGGATACTGAAGCTTTCTTT
J gene: TRBJ2-5; D gene: NA; V gene: TRBV5-1; clone size: many; CDR3 protein: CASSRVGQETQYF; CDR3 DNA: TGCGCCAGCAGCCGTGTCGGCCAAGAGACCCAGTACTTC
J gene: TRBJ1-1; D gene: NA; V gene: TRBV19; clone size: many; CDR3 protein: CASRLMMNTEAFF; CDR3 DNA: TGTGCCAGTAGGTTAATGATGAACACTGAAGCTTTCTTT
J gene: TRBJ2-7; D gene: TRBD1; V gene: TRBV19; clone size: many; CDR3 protein: CASSPRDRGTYEQYF; CDR3 DNA: TGTGCCAGTAGTCCTCGGGACAGGGGGACCTACGAGCAGTACTTC
J gene: TRBJ1-1; D gene: TRBD1; V gene: TRBV10-2; clone size: many; CDR3 protein: CASREQGAPEAFF; CDR3 DNA: TGCGCCAGCAGAGAACAGGGGGCCCCTGAAGCTTTCTTT
J gene: TRBJ2-2; D gene: TRBD2; V gene: TRBV20-1; clone size: NA; CDR3 protein: CSAMRENGELFF; CDR3 DNA: TGCAGTGCTATGCGGGAGAACGGGGAGCTGTTTTTT
J gene: TRBJ2-2; D gene: NA; V gene: TRBV11-3; clone size: many; CDR3 protein: CASSFSGDTGELFF; CDR3 DNA: TGTGCCAGCAGCTTTTCCGGGGACACCGGGGAGCTGTTTTTT
J gene: TRBJ1-2; D gene: TRBD1; V gene: TRBV12-3/TRBV12-4; clone size: NA; CDR3 protein: CASSFGRGHGYTF; CDR3 DNA: TGTGCCAGCAGTTTTGGCAGGGGGCACGGCTACACCTTC
J gene: TRBJ1-1; D gene: NA; V gene: TRBV5-1; clone size: many; CDR3 protein: CASSPFSGRQNTEAFF; CDR3 DNA: TGCGCCAGCAGCCCGTTTTCGGGACGGCAGAACACTGAAGCTTTCTTT
J gene: TRBJ1-2; D gene: NA; V gene: TRBV15; clone size: many; CDR3 protein: CATSRDLAGNYGYTF; CDR3 DNA: TGTGCCACCAGCAGAGATCTCGCGGGGAACTATGGCTACACCTTC
J gene: TRBJ2-7; D gene: NA; V gene: TRBV28; clone size: many; CDR3 protein: CASSFWVFEQYF; CDR3 DNA: TGTGCCAGCAGTTTTTGGGTTTTCGAGCAGTACTTC
J gene: TRBJ2-4; D gene: NA; V gene: TRBV6-2/TRBV6-3; clone size: many; CDR3 protein: CASSYLSQRSIKYF; CDR3 DNA: TGTGCCAGCAGTTACCTAAGCCAGAGAAGCATTAAGTACTTC
J gene: TRBJ2-7; D gene: NA; V gene: TRBV6-1; clone size: NA; CDR3 protein: CASRNAGTNSGEQYF; CDR3 DNA: TGTGCCAGCAGAAATGCCGGGACAAACTCCGGCGAGCAGTACTTC
J gene: TRBJ2-2; D gene: TRBD1; V gene: TRBV6-5; clone size: many; CDR3 protein: CASKGTPGTGGPRLSGELFF; CDR3 DNA: TGTGCCAGCAAGGGAACACCCGGGACAGGGGGCCCTCGGTTGTCCGGGGAGCTGTTTTTT
J gene: TRBJ1-1; D gene: TRBD1; V gene: TRBV29-1; clone size: many; CDR3 protein: CSVVNLERKTGPMNTEAFF; CDR3 DNA: TGCAGCGTCGTAAACCTAGAGAGAAAGACAGGGCCTATGAACACTGAAGCTTTCTTT
J gene: TRBJ2-7; D gene: NA; V gene: TRBV15; clone size: few; CDR3 protein: CATSSLGNYEQYF; CDR3 DNA: TGTGCCACCAGCAGTCTTGGCAACTACGAGCAGTACTTC
J gene: TRBJ2-5; D gene: NA; V gene: TRBV18; clone size: many; CDR3 protein: CASSPPSQETQYF; CDR3 DNA: TGTGCCAGCTCACCACCGTCGCAAGAGACCCAGTACTTC
J gene: TRBJ2-7; D gene: NA; V gene: TRBV7-8; clone size: many; CDR3 protein: CASSLARQGGPHEQYF; CDR3 DNA: TGTGCCAGCAGCTTAGCGCGCCAGGGGGGACCCCACGAGCAGTACTTC
J gene: TRBJ2-7; D gene: NA; V gene: TRBV11-2; clone size: NA; CDR3 protein: CASRLSDNYEQYF; CDR3 DNA: TGTGCCAGCAGGTTATCGGACAACTACGAGCAGTACTTC
J gene: TRBJ2-7; D gene: NA; V gene: TRBV4-1; clone size: NA; CDR3 protein: CASSQDRLGYEQYF; CDR3 DNA: TGCGCCAGCAGCCAAGATCGCCTGGGCTACGAGCAGTACTTC